This T cell receptor beta chain was documented in a study of OX40 agonist ivuxolimab in advanced cancers. In the study overall: The study gave patients intravenous ivuxolimab at 0.01 to 10 mg/kg every 2 weeks.

General study findings and limits: By week 6 at 0.1 to 3.0 mg/kg, blood CD4+ and CD8+ T cells had expanded clonally.

Germline V gives CDR1 MDHEN, CDR2 SYDVKM. The V gene end was trimmed by 2 bases and the J gene end by 3 bases; junction bases not matched to a gene: 14. This CDR3 region has 18 residues. As concerns this clone: Its antigen remains unidentified.

Here immunoSEQ multiplex PCR was the method, and the copy in TCRdb shows in-frame clones only, minus some. The sample lists 73,000 or so clones, approximately 86% seen once, with 0.75% in the top ten. Sequenced material: CD4+ or CD8+ T cells sorted from blood, taken in a trial of the OX40 agonist ivuxolimab. The chain couples TRBV28 to TRBJ2-3; 7 nucleotides match TRBD2. The source is an adult with an advanced solid tumor such as melanoma, head and neck, liver or kidney cancer. The chain's CDR3 is CASSLPGGRAGITDTQYF. In DNA form, the CDR3 reads TGTGCCAGCAGTTTACCCGGTGGGAGAGCGGGGATAACAGATACGCAGTATTTT. Drawing the rest from reference TRBV28 and TRBJ2-3, the complete variable domain is DVKVTQSSRYLVKRTGEKVFLECVQDMDHENMFWYRQDPGLGLRLIYFSYDVKMKEKGDIPEGYSVSREKKERFSLILESASTNQTSMYLCASSLPGGRAGITDTQYFGPGTRLTVL.